This T cell receptor beta chain emerged from a study of cytomegalovirus exposure and HLA in healthy donors. 13 Jbeta primers and 60 Vbeta primers were used for the PCR. Clones were read by immunoSEQ multiplex PCR, and TCRdb kept only the in-frame ones, dropping some. The data show approximately 210,000 clones, with 79% seen just once and around 1.4% held by the top ten. CDR3 size: 14 residues. V gave up 4 bases and J gave up 7 bases, with 15 bases separating them. In germline, CDR1 is SGDLS, CDR2 YYNGEE. This TCR was recovered from a woman aged 45 to 65 in good health and CMV-seronegative. The chain combines TRBV9 with TRBJ1-3; D remains ambiguous. What was sequenced was PBMCs. In nucleotides, the CDR3 is TGTGCCAGCAGCCCCCGGACCGGGGTGAACACCATATATTTT. Translated: CASSPRTGVNTIYF.